This T cell receptor beta chain was identified during a study of shared clonotypes between healthy human individuals. The assay was run at deep level. The sorted-subset replicate PCRs were given about 210 ng DNA, which is about 29,000 T cell genomes. This table comes from immunoSEQ multiplex PCR, and its TCRdb copy is limited to in-frame clones, with some not included. The sample has 1,500,000 or so clones, about 98.5% seen once. The V and J ends lost 3 bases and 0 bases respectively, with 3 bases between them. CDR3 length equals 13 residues. CDR1 is SQVTM and CDR2 is ANQGSEA in the germline V gene. Study-level findings and limits: Incompleteness in sorted-subset sequencing, despite large depth, was shown by rarefaction. How much donors shared clonotypes was expected to be affected by sequencing depth.

Comments on this clone: The antigen is unknown. This sample includes further DNA sequences coding for the same CDR3.

The chain has TRBV29-1 and TRBJ2-6; D is ambiguous. This clonotype was sampled from a man under 40 in good health. Sequencing was carried out using naive CD4+ T cells sorted from blood. Subset specified: CD45RA+ positively selected. The CDR3 region is CSVDSSGANVLTF. The CDR3 bases are TGCAGCGTTGACAGCTCTGGGGCCAACGTCCTGACTTTC.